One and the same sample provided the 30 T cell receptor beta chains below, sequenced in a study of CD8+ T cells in alopecia areata. Documented treatment: oral pan-JAK inhibitor, 5-10 mg twice daily. In each case, RNA was isolated and then reverse transcribed into cDNA as the sequencing template. Clones were read by immunoSEQ multiplex PCR, and TCRdb kept only the in-frame ones, dropping some. The sample has 200,000 to 250,000 clones, roughly 56% seen once. The sample in question was CD4+ T cells sorted from blood, obtained at week 4, from a patient treated with tofacitinib. All receptors derive from a human donor with alopecia areata.

The rearrangement joins TRBV10-3 to TRBJ1-6; D not resolved. This CDR3 has 13 amino acids. Trimming shortened V by 6 bases and J by 8 bases, and 11 bases separated the two germline ends. Germline CDR1 ENHRY, CDR2 SYGVKD. CDR3 in DNA: TGTGCCATCAGCAGAAATGGGGATTCACCCCTCCACTTT. Protein product: CAISRNGDSPLHF.

The table lists this clone with a few counts. The chain joins TRBV5-1 to TRBJ2-7, with 9 bases that match TRBD1. Trimming removed 0 bases from V and 5 bases from J; junction bases left unmatched: 3. The germline gives CDR1 SGHRS, CDR2 YFSETQ. The CDR3 runs 14 residues. CDR3 loop: CASSLVGTGNEQYF. The CDR3 nucleotides read TGCGCCAGCAGCTTGGTTGGGACAGGGAACGAGCAGTACTTC. Full variable domain (missing parts from reference TRBV5-1 and TRBJ2-7): KAGVTQTPRYLIKTRGQQVTLSCSPISGHRSVSWYQQTPGQGLQFLFEYFSETQRNKGNFPGRFSGRQFSNSRSEMNVSTLELGDSALYLCASSLVGTGNEQYFGPGTRLTVT.

V and J are TRBV6-6 and TRBJ1-6; TRBD1 matches 9 bases. V lost 6 bases, J lost 7 bases, and 7 bases stayed unmatched. This CDR3 spans 15 amino acids. In germline, CDR1 is MNHNY, CDR2 SVGAGI (reference sequence). CDR3 sequence reads: CASSPPGTGNSPLHF. The CDR3 DNA reads as TGTGCCAGCAGCCCTCCCGGGACAGGGAATTCACCCCTCCACTTT.

Only a few counts were recorded for this clone. V is TRBV7-3 and J is TRBJ2-1, with TRBD1 as a possible D gene (6 bases). V dropped 2 bases and J dropped 2 bases, with 7 bases sitting between them. This CDR3 spans 14 amino acids. Germline-derived CDR1 and CDR2 are SGHTA and FQGTGA. For the CDR3, the DNA is TGTGCCAGCAGCTTAGAGGGGGCCTACAATGAGCAGTTCTTC. As protein: CASSLEGAYNEQFF.

This clone occurred many times. This rearrangement joins TRBV19 to TRBJ2-6; 10 bases are a match to TRBD2. Germline CDR1 and CDR2: LNHDA and SQIVND (reference sequence). V lost 4 bases and J lost 0; bases outside the gene matches: 6. CDR3 length equals 18 residues. CDR3 in DNA: TGTGCCAGTAGTACTAGCGGGGGTATACTCTCTGGGGCCAACGTCCTGACTTTC. As protein: CASSTSGGILSGANVLTF.

V usage is TRBV7-2 and J usage is TRBJ1-5; D not certain. The CDR3 is 15 residues long. Trimming pared 0 bases from V and 0 bases from J, leaving 6 bases between. Germline V gene lookup returns CDR1 SGHTA and CDR2 FQGNSA. DNA of the CDR3: TGTGCCAGCAGCTTAGCCGCGGATAGCAATCAGCCCCAGCATTTT. As protein: CASSLAADSNQPQHF.

A word on this clone: The same CDR3 can be traced to other DNA sequences in this sample. The V gene is TRBV29-1, the J gene TRBJ1-1; no clear D. Trimming took off 2 bases at V and 0 bases at J, with 7 bases between the two ends. This CDR3 has 13 amino acids. In germline, CDR1 is SQVTM, CDR2 ANQGSEA. The CDR3 protein is CSVEPVLNTEAFF. CDR3 DNA: TGCAGCGTTGAACCGGTATTGAACACTGAAGCTTTCTTT.

V gene TRBV7-3 combines with J gene TRBJ1-1, with 8 bases aligning to TRBD1. The CDR3 length is 12 residues. Germline loops: CDR1 SGHTA, CDR2 FQGTGA. V lost 4 bases and J lost 8; bases outside the gene matches: 3. CDR3 residues: CASSYGQGEAFF. Here the CDR3 DNA reads TGTGCCAGCAGCTACGGACAGGGAGAAGCTTTCTTT.

The chain is built from TRBV7-2 and TRBJ1-1; D not resolved. The length of the CDR3 is 15 residues. Per germline, CDR1 SGHTA and CDR2 FQGNSA. V gave up 1 base and J gave up 0 bases, with 9 bases separating them. CDR3 sequence (DNA): TGTGCCAGCAGCTTAGATTCAGGTGTGAACACTGAAGCTTTCTTT. Translation: CASSLDSGVNTEAFF.

This clone appeared a few times. This chain connects TRBV29-1 to TRBJ2-5; TRBD2 might be the D (7 bases). This CDR3 spans 13 amino acids. The germline V and J ends were trimmed by 4 bases and 1 base, with 10 bases remaining between them. Germline lookup yields CDR1 SQVTM and CDR2 ANQGSEA. DNA for the CDR3: TGCAGCGTTGCCGGGGGGCTCCAAGAGACCCAGTACTTC. This codes for CSVAGGLQETQYF.

This clone was counted many times. The CDR3 loop is CASSPPASAQETQYF. CDR3 coding DNA: TGTGCCAGCTCGCCCCCGGCTAGCGCACAAGAGACCCAGTACTTC. The chain combines TRBV18 with TRBJ2-5, with a tentative D call TRBD2 (6 bases). This CDR3 region has 15 residues. Trimming removed 6 bases from V and 2 bases from J, with 16 bases in between. The germline V gene encodes CDR1 KGHSH and CDR2 LQKENI.

This rearrangement joins TRBV29-1 to TRBJ1-1; D uncertain. The CDR3 sequence is 14 residues long. Looked up from germline, CDR1 is SQVTM and CDR2 is ANQGSEA. The germline V and J ends were trimmed by 5 bases and 4 bases, with 17 bases remaining between them. CDR3 sequence reads: CSVRGYPPSTEAFF. The DNA of the CDR3 is TGCAGCGTTCGCGGCTACCCCCCGTCCACTGAAGCTTTCTTT.

This clone was counted at least ten times. The same CDR3 arises from other DNA sequences in this sample as well. V usage is TRBV4-1 and J usage is TRBJ2-5, with D possibly called TRBD1 or TRBD2 (5 bases each). The CDR3 length is 13 residues. V lost 0 bases and J 5 bases, leaving 7 bases between the germline ends. CDR1 and CDR2 from the germline V gene are MGHRA and YSYEKL. CDR3 nucleotides: TGCGCCAGCAGCCAAGACGAGGGGGAGACCCAGTACTTC. This codes for CASSQDEGETQYF.

The chain recombines TRBV19 with TRBJ2-3; 8 bases are shared with TRBD2. V shed 6 bases, J shed 3 bases, and the junction held 5 bases outside the gene matches. Germline CDR1 reads LNHDA; CDR2 reads SQIVND (reference sequence). CDR3 length equals 14 residues. As DNA, the CDR3 is TGTGCCAGTAGGAGGGGGACTAGAACAGATACGCAGTATTTT. It translates to CASRRGTRTDTQYF.

This clone has a handful of counts. The chain employs TRBV30 and TRBJ2-5; 8 nucleotides line up with TRBD2. CDR1 is GTSNPN and CDR2 is SVGIG in the germline V gene (reference sequence). Trimming took 1 base from V and 2 from J; bases not matched to a gene: 3. The CDR3 runs 14 residues. The CDR3: CAWSAGLEQETQYF. The CDR3 nucleotides are TGTGCCTGGAGTGCGGGACTAGAACAAGAGACCCAGTACTTC.

The chain joins TRBV2 to TRBJ2-7; tentatively, D is TRBD1 or TRBD2 (6 bases each). Germline V gene sequence: CDR1 SNHLY, CDR2 FYNNEI. This CDR3 comprises 16 residues. V lost 1 base to trimming and J lost 2 bases, with 15 bases between them. Here the CDR3 reads CASSEGPRGPPYEQYF. The CDR3, as DNA: TGTGCCAGCAGTGAAGGCCCCCGGGGGCCTCCCTACGAGCAGTACTTC.

This clone was seen only a few times. This chain uses TRBV29-1 with TRBJ2-1; perhaps TRBD1 as D (5 bases). Trimming stripped 7 bases from V and 9 bases from J, with 10 bases between. The CDR3 has 10 amino acids. Germline assignment: CDR1 SQVTM and CDR2 ANQGSEA. In nucleotides, the CDR3 is TGCAGCGGGGATAGGGGTGAGCAGTTCTTC. This gives the protein CSGDRGEQFF.

The chain recombines TRBV2 with TRBJ1-2; 9 bases line up with TRBD1. The germline V gene has CDR1 SNHLY and CDR2 FYNNEI. Unmatched junction bases numbered 9, after V lost 6 bases and J lost 7 bases. The CDR3 is made up of 14 amino acids. Written as DNA, the CDR3 is TGTGCCAGCAGCCTCGGACAGGGGAATCGTGGCTACACCTTC. Its protein product is CASSLGQGNRGYTF. Combining the CDR3 with reference TRBV2 and TRBJ1-2 gives the whole variable domain EPEVTQTPSHQVTQMGQEVILRCVPISNHLYFYWYRQILGQKVEFLVSFYNNEISEKSEIFDDQFSVERPDGSNFTLKIRSTKLEDSAMYFCASSLGQGNRGYTFGSGTRLTVV.

This sequence joins TRBV9 and TRBJ1-1, with 10 nucleotides matching TRBD1. V gave up 4 bases and J gave up 10 bases; unmatched junction bases: 7. Germline V gene lookup returns CDR1 SGDLS and CDR2 YYNGEE. The CDR3 is 13 residues long. The CDR3 DNA reads TGTGCCAGCAGCTTGGGACAGGGGAATAGAGCTTTCTTT. This codes for CASSLGQGNRAFF.

V usage is TRBV20-1 and J usage is TRBJ2-3, with D hard to call. The CDR3 runs to 11 residues. V was clipped by 4 bases and J by 0 bases, with 2 bases between them. Looked up from germline, CDR1 is DFQATT and CDR2 is SNEGSKA (reference sequence). This chain's CDR3 is CSATSTDTQYF. CDR3 nucleotides: TGCAGTGCTACCAGCACAGATACGCAGTATTTT.

The rearrangement joins TRBV4-3 to TRBJ2-7, with 8 bases that match TRBD2. V gave up 0 bases and J gave up 4 bases; unmatched junction bases: 17. CDR1 and CDR2 (germline): LGHNA, YSLEER. The CDR3 extends over 19 amino acids. CDR3 coding DNA: TGCGCCAGCAGCCAAGATCAGAGGCGGGGGGCCCAATTCCTGTACGAGCAGTACTTC. It yields the protein CASSQDQRRGAQFLYEQYF.

The chain has TRBV4-3 and TRBJ1-2; weak D call: TRBD1 (6 bases). The V and J ends lost 1 base and 4 bases respectively, with 22 bases between them. The CDR3 extends over 18 amino acids. Per the germline V gene, CDR1 is LGHNA and CDR2 is YSLEER. The CDR3 loop is CASSQGPRLGGSIYGYTF. The CDR3, as DNA: TGCGCCAGCAGCCAAGGGCCCCGCTTGGGGGGCAGTATCTATGGCTACACCTTC.

CDR3 region: CSARDVTEQYF. The DNA for the CDR3 is TGCAGTGCTAGAGATGTGACCGAGCAGTACTTC. The rearrangement uses TRBV20-1 and TRBJ2-7; no reliable D call. Germline V gene sequence: CDR1 DFQATT, CDR2 SNEGSKA (reference sequence). Trimming stripped 0 bases from V and 6 bases from J, with 6 bases between. The CDR3 runs to 11 residues.

The chain recombines TRBV7-9 with TRBJ1-1, with 7 bases fitting TRBD1. Germline V gene sequence: CDR1 SEHNR, CDR2 FQNEAQ (reference sequence). Trimming removed 10 bases from V and 8 bases from J; junction bases left unmatched: 16. This CDR3 is built from 14 residues. CDR3 nucleotide sequence: TGTGCCACCAGGACACAAACGACAGGGCGGGAAGCTTTCTTT. It encodes CATRTQTTGREAFF.

This clone occurred a few times. The V call is TRBV10-3, the J call TRBJ1-1; 8 bases are shared with TRBD1. V trimming: 5 bases; J trimming: 1 base; junction bases outside the gene matches: 3. Germline CDR1 is ENHRY and CDR2 is SYGVKD. The CDR3 consists of 14 residues. The CDR3 region is CAISRTGQNTEAFF. The CDR3 bases are TGTGCCATCAGTCGGACAGGGCAGAACACTGAAGCTTTCTTT.

The DNA of the CDR3 is TGTGCCAGCAGTGAAAGGTCCCAACCCCTCCACTTT. Its protein is CASSERSQPLHF. The J gene is TRBJ1-6, the V gene TRBV6-1, with D hard to call. Germline CDR1 reads MNHNS; CDR2 reads SASEGT. V was pared by 2 bases and J by 12 bases, with 8 bases between. The CDR3 covers 12 residues.

V usage is TRBV7-2 and J usage is TRBJ1-2, with 8 nucleotides matching TRBD1. V trimming: 4 bases; J trimming: 4 bases; junction bases outside the gene matches: 2. The germline V gene encodes CDR1 SGHTA and CDR2 FQGNSA. The CDR3 contains 13 residues. Here the CDR3 reads CASSSGGAYGYTF. The CDR3 DNA reads as TGTGCCAGCAGCTCAGGGGGCGCCTATGGCTACACCTTC.

The J gene is TRBJ2-7, the V gene TRBV13; D unclear. There are 13 residues in the CDR3. Trimming stripped 2 bases from V and 1 base from J, with 6 bases between. CDR1 and CDR2 (germline): PRHDT, FYEKMQ (reference sequence). The CDR3 DNA reads TGTGCCAGCAGCTTAATGGGATCCTACGAGCAGTACTTC. This codes for CASSLMGSYEQYF.

The V and J genes are TRBV9 and TRBJ1-1; tentatively, D is TRBD1 (6 bases). V lost 8 bases and J lost 1, with 12 bases in between. CDR1 SGDLS and CDR2 YYNGEE come from the germline V gene. CDR3 length equals 13 residues. CDR3 sequence: CASTRGQNTEAFF. DNA for the CDR3: TGTGCCAGTACGAGGGGACAGAACACTGAAGCTTTCTTT.

Concerning this clone itself: Other nucleotide sequences from this sample produce the same CDR3. The chain couples TRBV19 to TRBJ2-5; 7 bases align to TRBD2. V shed 4 bases and J 5 bases; nucleotides not matched to a gene: 4. Germline CDR1 and CDR2: LNHDA and SQIVND (reference sequence). The length of the CDR3 is 13 residues. The CDR3 loop is CASSRAGRETQYF. The CDR3 coding sequence is TGTGCCAGTAGTAGGGCCGGGAGGGAGACCCAGTACTTC.